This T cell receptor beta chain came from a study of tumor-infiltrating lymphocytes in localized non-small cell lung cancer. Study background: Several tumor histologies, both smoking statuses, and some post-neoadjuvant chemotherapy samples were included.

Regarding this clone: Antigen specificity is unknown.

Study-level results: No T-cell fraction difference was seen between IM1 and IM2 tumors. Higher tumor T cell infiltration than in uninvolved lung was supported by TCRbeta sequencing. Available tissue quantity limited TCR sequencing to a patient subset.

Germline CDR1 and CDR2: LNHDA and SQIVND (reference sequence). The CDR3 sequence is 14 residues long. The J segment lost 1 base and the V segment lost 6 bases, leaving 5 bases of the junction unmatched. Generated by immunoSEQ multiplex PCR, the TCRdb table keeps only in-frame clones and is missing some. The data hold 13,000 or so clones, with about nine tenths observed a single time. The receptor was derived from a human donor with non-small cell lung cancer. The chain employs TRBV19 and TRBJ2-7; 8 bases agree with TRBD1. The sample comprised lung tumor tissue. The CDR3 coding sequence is TGTGCCAGTAGCATCAGGGGGCAATCCTACGAGCAGTACTTC. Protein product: CASSIRGQSYEQYF.